A single sample is the source of the 23 T cell receptor beta chains below, sequenced in a study of cytomegalovirus exposure and HLA in healthy donors. It was with 60 Vbeta and 13 Jbeta primers that the PCR ran. Sequencing was performed with immunoSEQ multiplex PCR; in TCRdb, only in-frame clones are kept and a portion is missing. The repertoire has 180,000 or so clones, over 60% of them found once; the top ten carry roughly 13%. Sequenced: PBMCs. These receptors were obtained from a man aged 50-59 years in good health and CMV-seropositive.

The V gene is TRBV7-8, the J gene TRBJ2-3, with 10 nucleotides matching TRBD1. The CDR3 has 14 amino acids. Germline CDR1 and CDR2: SGHVS and FQNEAQ. Trimming took 4 bases from V and 3 from J; bases not matched to a gene: 1. This CDR3 reads CASSWGQGTDTQYF. The DNA for the CDR3 is TGTGCCAGCAGCTGGGGACAGGGGACAGATACGCAGTATTTT.

V is TRBV1 and J is TRBJ1-5; the table's D call of TRBD1 was not tested on the DNA. TRBV1 is noted as a pseudogene. The CDR3 spans 16 residues. DNA of the CDR3: TGCACCAGCAGCCATCATACAGGGGTTTCAGGTCAGCCCCAGCATTTT. Its protein is CTSSHHTGVSGQPQHF.

V and J are TRBV5-6 and TRBJ1-1; 8 bases are a match to TRBD1. This CDR3 contains 15 residues. Germline values: CDR1 SGHDT, CDR2 YYEEEE. The V gene end was trimmed by 0 bases and the J gene end by 3 bases; junction bases not matched to a gene: 4. The CDR3 DNA reads TGTGCCAGCAGCTTGGCCCCGGACAGGGACACTGAAGCTTTCTTT. Its protein product is CASSLAPDRDTEAFF.

This clone was seen only a few times. J is TRBJ2-5 and V is TRBV4-1; a possible D gene is TRBD1 (6 bases). In germline, CDR1 is MGHRA, CDR2 YSYEKL. V dropped 4 bases and J dropped 5 bases, with 11 bases sitting between them. CDR3 length equals 13 residues. CDR3 protein: CASSRLQGETQYF. For the CDR3, the DNA is TGCGCCAGCAGCCGTCTTCAGGGGGAGACCCAGTACTTC.

This clone is a singleton in its sample. The chain employs TRBV6-1 and TRBJ1-3; D gene ambiguous. Germline V gives CDR1 MNHNS, CDR2 SASEGT. V was cut by 6 bases and J by 0 bases, with 6 bases left in between. The CDR3 is 13 amino acids. The CDR3 protein is CASRQVSGNTIYF. CDR3 nucleotide sequence: TGTGCCAGCAGGCAGGTCTCTGGAAACACCATATATTTT.

The chain joins TRBV6-4 to TRBJ2-2; a possible D gene is TRBD1 (6 bases). V lost 3 bases, J lost 4 bases, and 6 bases lay in between. CDR1 is MRHNA and CDR2 is SNTAGT in the germline V gene. CDR3 size: 13 residues. The CDR3 coding sequence is TGTGCCAGCAGTGAGACAGGCACCGGGGAGCTGTTTTTT. Protein sequence: CASSETGTGELFF.

The rearrangement uses TRBV6-6 and TRBJ2-2; perhaps TRBD1 as D (5 bases). V lost 6 bases and J 0 bases, leaving 11 bases between the germline ends. The CDR3 contains 15 residues. The germline gives CDR1 MNHNY, CDR2 SVGAGI (reference sequence). This CDR3 is CASRKTVSNTGELFF. CDR3 bases: TGTGCCAGCAGAAAGACAGTTTCGAACACCGGGGAGCTGTTTTTT.

J is TRBJ1-1 and V is TRBV4-3; D gene unclear. CDR3 length equals 13 residues. CDR1 LGHNA and CDR2 YSLEER come from the germline V gene. V gave up 2 bases and J gave up 6 bases, with 10 bases separating them. CDR3 in amino acids: CASSQSSGSEAFF. The CDR3 DNA reads as TGCGCCAGCAGCCAATCCTCAGGATCTGAAGCTTTCTTT.

This clone was observed a few times. The J gene is TRBJ2-1, the V gene TRBV19, with TRBD1 as a possible D gene (5 bases). CDR1 and CDR2 (germline): LNHDA, SQIVND (reference sequence). The CDR3 sequence is 16 residues long. Trimming pared 5 bases from V and 5 bases from J, leaving 19 bases between. In DNA, the CDR3 is TGTGCCAGTAGTCGACATGGGGCAGGCCAGAACAATGAGCAGTTCTTC. Protein: CASSRHGAGQNNEQFF.

The CDR3 protein is CASRDKDRGYGYTF. Here the CDR3 DNA reads TGTGCCAGCAGGGATAAAGACAGGGGTTATGGCTACACCTTC. The chain combines TRBV28 with TRBJ1-2; 8 bases match TRBD1. The CDR3 consists of 14 residues. V gave up 6 bases and J gave up 5 bases; unmatched junction bases: 8. CDR1 MDHEN and CDR2 SYDVKM come from the germline V gene.

As concerns this clone: The sample contains more than one DNA sequence encoding this CDR3. The V call is TRBV6-1, the J call TRBJ1-3; D unresolved. V was trimmed by 3 bases and J by 2 bases, leaving 5 bases between them. CDR3 size: 13 residues. Germline values: CDR1 MNHNS, CDR2 SASEGT. CDR3 nucleotide sequence: TGTGCCAGCAGTGAGCGAGCTGGAAACACCATATATTTT. Its protein is CASSERAGNTIYF.

The chain combines TRBV7-8 with TRBJ2-7; a possible D gene is TRBD2 (6 bases). Germline lookup yields CDR1 SGHVS and CDR2 FQNEAQ. CDR3 length: 14 residues. Trimming cost V 3 bases and J 7 bases, with 16 bases left between them. CDR3 residues: CASSLVEGAGEQYV. The CDR3 coding sequence is TGTGCCAGCAGCTTGGTGGAGGGCGCGGGTGAGCAGTACGTC.

This clone came up a few times. V usage is TRBV6-5 and J usage is TRBJ1-1, with no clear D. The V gene lost 0 bases and the J gene lost 10 bases, with 9 bases spanning the gap. Germline V CDR1 and CDR2: MNHEY, SVGAGI. CDR3 length: 12 residues. The CDR3 DNA follows: TGTGCCAGCAGTTACTCCGACGGGAGAGCTTTCTTT. Protein product: CASSYSDGRAFF.

The gene calls are TRBV11-2 and TRBJ1-2; D is unresolved. CDR3 length: 18 amino acids. The V gene lost 3 bases and the J gene lost 4 bases, with 24 bases spanning the gap. Germline V gives CDR1 SGHAT, CDR2 FQNNGV. The CDR3 region has the DNA TGTGCCAGCAGCTTCTCAATCGCGGCCCCTTCAGTGAGCTATGGCTACACCTTC. This codes for CASSFSIAAPSVSYGYTF.

The genes are TRBV11-2 and TRBJ2-4; TRBD2 aligns across 7 bases. The CDR3 runs 16 residues. Losses at the gene ends were 2 bases for V and 0 bases for J; bases not matched to a gene: 4. Germline V CDR1 and CDR2: SGHAT, FQNNGV. CDR3 sequence reads: CASSLSGEGAKNIQYF. CDR3 bases: TGTGCCAGCAGCTTAAGCGGGGAGGGAGCCAAAAACATTCAGTACTTC.

In nucleotides, the CDR3 is TGTGCCAGCAGTCTAGCGGGGGCGGATGAGCAGTTCTTC. It encodes CASSLAGADEQFF. The chain recombines TRBV28 with TRBJ2-1; TRBD2 agrees at 10 bases. Trimming at V came to 5 bases and at J to 8 bases, leaving 3 bases not matched to a gene. Germline CDR1 MDHEN, CDR2 SYDVKM. This CDR3 has 13 residues.

This chain links TRBV28 with TRBJ1-5; D perhaps matches TRBD1 (6 bases). Trimming removed 5 bases from V and 4 bases from J, with 12 bases in between. From germline, CDR1 is MDHEN and CDR2 SYDVKM. This CDR3 comprises 14 residues. The CDR3: CASSQERGNQPQHF. CDR3 DNA: TGTGCCAGCAGTCAAGAAAGGGGGAATCAGCCCCAGCATTTT.

The CDR3 reads CASSYSSGGGDTQYF. DNA of the CDR3: TGTGCCAGCAGTTACTCTAGCGGGGGGGGAGATACGCAGTATTTT. The rearrangement links TRBV6-5 to TRBJ2-3; 11 bases are a match to TRBD2. This CDR3 is built from 15 residues. Germline V gene lookup returns CDR1 MNHEY and CDR2 SVGAGI. The V and J ends lost 0 bases and 5 bases, in that order; junction bases with no gene match: 1.

This clone was seen only a few times. This CDR3 is also generated by other DNA sequences in the sample. J is TRBJ2-1 and V is TRBV7-9; D possibly corresponds to TRBD2 (5 bases). The V end was cut by 4 bases, the J end by 7 bases, with 17 bases between. The CDR3 extends over 15 amino acids. Germline CDR1 reads SEHNR; CDR2 reads FQNEAQ (reference sequence). The CDR3 DNA reads as TGTGCCAGCAGCTCTGGACGGGGAGAGAAGAATGAGCAGTTCTTC. It encodes CASSSGRGEKNEQFF. Supplemented by reference TRBV7-9 and TRBJ2-1, the full variable domain reads DTGVSQNPRHKITKRGQNVTFRCDPISEHNRLYWYRQTLGQGPEFLTYFQNEAQLEKSRLLSDRFSAERPKGSFSTLEIQRTEQGDSAMYLCASSSGRGEKNEQFFGPGTRLTVL.

This clone showed up just a few times. This chain links TRBV5-5 with TRBJ1-4; the match to TRBD1 covers 8 bases. V trimming: 4 bases; J trimming: 7 bases; junction bases outside the gene matches: 9. In germline, CDR1 is SGHKS, CDR2 YYEKEE (reference sequence). CDR3 size: 15 residues. The CDR3 spells CASSLEGTGVEKLFF. The CDR3, as DNA: TGTGCCAGCAGCCTTGAAGGGACAGGAGTTGAAAAACTGTTTTTT.

The chain uses TRBV10-3 and TRBJ2-2, with 8 bases that match TRBD1. CDR3 length: 14 amino acids. Per germline, CDR1 ENHRY and CDR2 SYGVKD. Trimming removed 10 bases from V and 3 bases from J; junction bases left unmatched: 7. The CDR3 loop reads CATTTGADTGELFF. DNA for the CDR3: TGTGCCACTACGACAGGGGCGGACACCGGGGAGCTGTTTTTT.

This clone has a handful of counts. CDR3 loop: CASSEASGPTGAEAFF. The CDR3 bases are TGTGCCAGCAGTGAAGCGAGCGGACCAACCGGAGCTGAAGCTTTCTTT. This chain connects TRBV2 to TRBJ1-1; D unclear. Germline V CDR1 and CDR2: SNHLY, FYNNEI. The CDR3 spans 16 residues. V lost 0 bases to trimming and J lost 6 bases, with 17 bases between them.

This rearrangement joins TRBV19 to TRBJ2-1; 8 nucleotides line up with TRBD2. The CDR3 contains 16 residues. V lost 6 bases, J lost 3 bases, and 10 bases stayed unmatched. Per the germline V gene, CDR1 is LNHDA and CDR2 is SQIVND (reference sequence). This chain's CDR3 is CASRLTPGGIYNEQFF. The CDR3 DNA sequence: TGTGCCAGTAGGCTGACTCCGGGGGGGATCTACAATGAGCAGTTCTTC.